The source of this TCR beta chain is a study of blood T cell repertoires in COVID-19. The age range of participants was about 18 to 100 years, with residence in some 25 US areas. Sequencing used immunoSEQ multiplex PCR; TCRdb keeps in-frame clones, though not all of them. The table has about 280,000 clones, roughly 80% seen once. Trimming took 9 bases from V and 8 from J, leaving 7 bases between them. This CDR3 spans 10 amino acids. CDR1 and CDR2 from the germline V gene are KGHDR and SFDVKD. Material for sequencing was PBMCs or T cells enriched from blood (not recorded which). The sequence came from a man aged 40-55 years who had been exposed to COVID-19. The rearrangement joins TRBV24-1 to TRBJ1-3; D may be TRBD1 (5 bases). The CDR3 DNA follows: TGTGCCACCCTAGGGGACACCATATATTTT. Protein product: CATLGDTIYF.